This T cell receptor (beta chain) was found in a study of cytomegalovirus exposure and HLA in healthy donors. Note on this clone: Its antigen remains unidentified.

Study findings and constraints: Researchers reported in a later analysis that common viral pathogens appeared linked to several top clusters. Association with HLA alleles at 0.05 false discovery rate was found for around 17,000 TCR beta sequences in a later analysis.

The PCR made use of 60 Vbeta and 13 Jbeta primers. Assay: immunoSEQ multiplex PCR; the TCRdb copy retains only in-frame clones and omits some. The table records 110,000 to 150,000 clones, 76% of them present only once. V was trimmed by 3 bases and J by 5 bases, leaving 15 bases between them. Per germline, CDR1 SGHRS and CDR2 YFSETQ. CDR3 length: 14 amino acids. The origin of this receptor is a woman aged 40 to 55 in good health and CMV-seronegative. The genes are TRBV5-1 and TRBJ2-7; D remains ambiguous. The sequenced sample consisted of PBMCs. CDR3 amino acids: CASSSQVWKDEQYF. The CDR3 DNA follows: TGCGCCAGCAGCTCCCAGGTATGGAAAGACGAGCAGTACTTC.